The clone carrying this T cell receptor (beta chain) was seen more than once but under ten times. The target antigen is unknown. TCRdb redid the calling of the RT-PCR reads with MiXCR, one entry per CDR3 protein. In the table there are roughly 780,000 distinct CDR3 sequences, about 18% of which are singletons. Trimming pared 2 bases from V and 0 bases from J, leaving 14 bases between. Looked up from germline, CDR1 is SGHVS and CDR2 is FQNEAQ. This CDR3 contains 16 residues. The data stem from a study of response to subunit inactivated influenza vaccine. Study observations and caveats: A suggestion made by the authors is that each seasonal influenza vaccination recruits few new T cells.

Specimen: PBMCs from blood, collected around 5 days after vaccination. This clonotype originated in a man aged 50 to 59 who received an inactivated influenza vaccine. This chain uses TRBV7-8 with TRBJ2-7; D remains unclear. DNA of the CDR3: TGTGCCAGCAGCTTATTTTTCTATGATGACTCCTACGAGCAGTACTTC. It is translated as CASSLFFYDDSYEQYF.